The 21 T cell receptor beta chains reported below all come from one sample, sequenced in a study of T cells in Graves' hyperthyroidism and ophthalmopathy. The source material, RNA transcripts, was used to amplify TCR beta CDR3 regions. The TCR CDR3 was amplified in a first-round RT-PCR using the HTBI primer set. TCRdb reprocessed the multiplex PCR reads via MiXCR and lists one record per CDR3 protein. The sample lists hundreds of thousands of distinct CDR3 sequences, approximately 23% seen once, with 50% to 75% in the top ten. Sequenced input: blood. The receptors originated from a young man with Graves' ophthalmopathy.

CDR3 protein: CASSYSSDRADTQYF. The CDR3 region has the DNA TGTGCCAGCAGTTACTCTAGCGACCGCGCAGATACGCAGTATTTT. The chain joins TRBV6-7 to TRBJ2-3; D possibly corresponds to TRBD2 (5 bases). TRBV6-7 is classed as an ORF, of uncertain function. This CDR3 contains 15 residues. The V and J ends lost 0 bases and 4 bases respectively, with 11 bases between them.

The chain joins TRBV30 to TRBJ2-1; TRBD2 agrees at 8 bases. The CDR3 contains 14 residues. CDR1 is GTSNPN, CDR2 SVGIG, per germline (reference sequence). Trimming cost V 5 bases and J 3 bases; bases outside gene matches: 6. CDR3 in amino acids: CAWHSGTVYNEQFF. The CDR3 bases are TGTGCCTGGCATAGCGGGACGGTCTACAATGAGCAGTTCTTC.

The V gene is TRBV29-1, the J gene TRBJ2-7; 7 nucleotides agree with TRBD1. Trimming took 0 bases from V and 7 from J; bases not matched to a gene: 6. The germline CDR1 and CDR2 sequences are SQVTM and ANQGSEA. The CDR3 runs to 13 residues. The CDR3 DNA is TGCAGCGTTGAAGAGTGGACAGGATCAGAGCAGTACTTC. Encoded protein: CSVEEWTGSEQYF.

Many counts were recorded for this clonotype. This sequence joins TRBV12-3 or TRBV12-4 and TRBJ2-5; 11 positions agree with TRBD2. This CDR3 has 18 amino acids. V shed 6 bases, J shed 5 bases, and the junction held 17 bases outside the gene matches. CDR3: CASRTQRTSGPKGETQYF. For the CDR3, the DNA is TGTGCCAGCAGAACACAGAGGACTAGCGGGCCTAAAGGGGAGACCCAGTACTTC.

There are a few counts of this clonotype. The chain carries TRBV4-1 and TRBJ2-7; 10 positions agree with TRBD1. J lost 6 bases, V lost 2 bases, and 10 bases had no gene match. The CDR3 consists of 16 residues. Per germline, CDR1 MGHRA and CDR2 YSYEKL. CDR3 residues: CASSQPARDRGGEQYF. Here the CDR3 DNA reads TGCGCCAGCAGCCAACCAGCCCGGGACAGGGGCGGCGAGCAGTACTTC.

This sequence joins TRBV20-1 and TRBJ2-7; 9 nucleotides match TRBD2. V lost 3 bases to trimming and J lost 3 bases; unmatched junction nucleotides: 12. The germline V gene has CDR1 DFQATT and CDR2 SNEGSKA (reference sequence). The CDR3 is made up of 16 amino acids. In DNA, the CDR3 is TGCAGTGCTAGTGCGCGGGGGGGCCAACTTCGCTACGAGCAGTACTTC. It translates to CSASARGGQLRYEQYF.

The chain joins TRBV19 to TRBJ1-3; 8 bases fit TRBD1. After removal of 7 bases from V and 4 bases from J, the junction contained 12 bases not matched to a gene. CDR3 length equals 16 residues. Germline V gene lookup returns CDR1 LNHDA and CDR2 SQIVND (reference sequence). For the CDR3, the DNA is TGTGCCAGTAACCGAAGAATGCAGGGGGCAGGAAACACCATATATTTT. It codes for CASNRRMQGAGNTIYF.

In its sample, this clonotype was seen many times. The genes are TRBV11-3 and TRBJ2-7; 7 nucleotides align to TRBD1. The CDR3 spans 14 residues. CDR1 is SGHNT, CDR2 YENEEA, per germline. J gave up 3 bases and V 2 bases, and 4 bases lay outside the gene matches. The CDR3 DNA sequence: TGTGCCAGCAGCTTAACCGGGACAGTCTACGAGCAGTACTTC. Amino acids: CASSLTGTVYEQYF.

This clonotype was counted many times. The chain joins TRBV11-2 to TRBJ2-5, with D perhaps TRBD1 or TRBD2 (5 bases each). V was trimmed by 4 bases and J by 1 base, leaving 13 bases between them. CDR1 SGHAT and CDR2 FQNNGV come from the germline V gene. The CDR3 sequence is 15 residues long. Written as DNA, the CDR3 is TGTGCCAGCAGCTCGGGACGCCACTTCCAAGAGACCCAGTACTTC. It yields the protein CASSSGRHFQETQYF. The full variable domain, in which reference TRBV11-2 and TRBJ2-5 provide the parts outside the CDR3, is EAGVAQSPRYKIIEKRQSVAFWCNPISGHATLYWYQQILGQGPKLLIQFQNNGVVDDSQLPKDRFSAERLKGVDSTLKIQPAKLEDSAVYLCASSSGRHFQETQYFGPGTRLLVL.

Ten or more counts support this clonotype. The rearrangement joins TRBV20-1 to TRBJ2-2, with 9 bases aligning to TRBD2. The length of the CDR3 is 16 residues. Per the germline V gene, CDR1 is DFQATT and CDR2 is SNEGSKA (reference sequence). The J segment lost 3 bases and the V segment lost 3 bases, leaving 8 bases of the junction unmatched. The CDR3: CSAREPTSGDTGELFF. CDR3 coding DNA: TGCAGTGCTAGGGAGCCGACTAGCGGAGACACCGGGGAGCTGTTTTTT.

The chain carries TRBV27 and TRBJ2-1, with a tentative D call TRBD2 (5 bases). Germline V gene data show CDR1 as MNHEY and CDR2 as SMNVEV (reference sequence). This CDR3 comprises 12 residues. The V and J ends lost 6 bases and 6 bases respectively, with 9 bases between them. CDR3 in amino acids: CASSPTSNEQFF. In DNA form, the CDR3 reads TGTGCCAGCAGCCCCACTAGCAATGAGCAGTTCTTC.

This chain uses TRBV5-1 with TRBJ2-2, with 8 bases fitting TRBD2. The trim removed 3 bases at V and 4 bases at J, leaving 8 bases unmatched. This CDR3 region has 16 residues. CDR1 and CDR2 from the germline V gene are SGHRS and YFSETQ. The CDR3 nucleotides are TGCGCCAGCAGCTCAAGAGCGGGAGTGGGCACCGGGGAGCTGTTTTTT. Translation: CASSSRAGVGTGELFF. Full variable domain (missing parts from reference TRBV5-1 and TRBJ2-2): KAGVTQTPRYLIKTRGQQVTLSCSPISGHRSVSWYQQTPGQGLQFLFEYFSETQRNKGNFPGRFSGRQFSNSRSEMNVSTLELGDSALYLCASSSRAGVGTGELFFGEGSRLTVL.

This clonotype was picked up a small number of times. The chain employs TRBV12-3 or TRBV12-4 and TRBJ1-2; D possibly corresponds to TRBD1 (5 bases). CDR3 length equals 13 residues. Trimming stripped 6 bases from V and 6 bases from J, with 14 bases between. CDR3 DNA: TGTGCCAGCAGCCCCCAGGGCGTCGATGGCTACACCTTC. This sequence encodes CASSPQGVDGYTF.

The rearrangement links TRBV10-3 to TRBJ2-5; TRBD1 matches at 7 bases. The CDR3 contains 12 residues. CDR1 and CDR2 (germline): ENHRY, SYGVKD. The V and J ends lost 10 bases and 5 bases, in that order; junction bases with no gene match: 7. CDR3 loop: CATRGGRETQYF. The CDR3 coding sequence is TGTGCCACCAGAGGGGGCCGGGAGACCCAGTACTTC.

The V call is TRBV6-4, the J call TRBJ2-7; weak D call: TRBD1 (6 bases). Germline CDR1 and CDR2: MRHNA and SNTAGT. V lost 4 bases and J lost 4, with 11 bases in between. CDR3 length: 13 amino acids. CDR3 nucleotides: TGTGCCAGCAGTGCCCAAGGGGGATACGAGCAGTACTTC. This translates into CASSAQGGYEQYF.

In its sample, this clonotype was seen many times. The V and J genes are TRBV12-3 or TRBV12-4 and TRBJ2-4; the D is unclear. V was cut by 6 bases and J by 1 base, with 13 bases left in between. The CDR3 spans 15 residues. CDR3 bases: TGTGCCAGCAGCTATTACACCCAGGCCAAAAACATTCAGTACTTC. This codes for CASSYYTQAKNIQYF.

This clonotype was seen only a few times. This chain connects TRBV5-1 to TRBJ2-7; 8 positions match TRBD1. The CDR3 runs to 15 residues. Per the germline V gene, CDR1 is SGHRS and CDR2 is YFSETQ. Trimming cost V 0 bases and J 4 bases; bases outside gene matches: 6. The CDR3 DNA reads as TGCGCCAGCAGCTTGGTTGGGACAGGACAATACGAGCAGTACTTC. The encoded protein is CASSLVGTGQYEQYF.

J is TRBJ2-1 and V is TRBV3-1; D is uncertain. Per the germline V gene, CDR1 is LGHDT and CDR2 is YNNKEL (reference sequence). V dropped 0 bases and J dropped 7 bases, with 13 bases sitting between them. The CDR3 has 15 residues. For the CDR3, the DNA is TGTGCCAGCAGCCAAGACCCCAGACCCCCGAATGAGCAGTTCTTC. This codes for CASSQDPRPPNEQFF.

This chain uses TRBV28 with TRBJ1-4, with unresolved D. V shed 4 bases and J shed 0 bases, with 12 bases lying between them. There are 16 residues in the CDR3. Germline V gene data show CDR1 as MDHEN and CDR2 as SYDVKM. DNA of the CDR3: TGTGCCAGCAGTTCCGTTCCCGAGGCAACTAATGAAAAACTGTTTTTT. Protein product: CASSSVPEATNEKLFF.

The chain has TRBV11-2 and TRBJ2-5; D not resolved. V dropped 3 bases and J dropped 1 base, with 9 bases sitting between them. CDR1 and CDR2 from the germline V gene are SGHAT and FQNNGV. The CDR3 is made up of 14 amino acids. CDR3 region: CASSFDDTQETQYF. The DNA for the CDR3 is TGTGCCAGCAGCTTCGATGACACCCAAGAGACCCAGTACTTC.

The gene calls are TRBV27 and TRBJ1-1; TRBD1 might be the D (5 bases). Germline CDR1 MNHEY, CDR2 SMNVEV (reference sequence). This CDR3 is 13 amino acids long. The V and J ends lost 2 bases and 11 bases respectively, with 15 bases between them. The CDR3: CASSLGTPFVAFF. The CDR3 coding sequence is TGTGCCAGCAGTTTAGGGACCCCGTTCGTGGCTTTCTTT.